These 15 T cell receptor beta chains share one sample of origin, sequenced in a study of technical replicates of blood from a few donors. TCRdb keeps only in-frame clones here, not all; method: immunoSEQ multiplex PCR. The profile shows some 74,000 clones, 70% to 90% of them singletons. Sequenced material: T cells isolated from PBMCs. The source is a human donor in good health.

The CDR3 nucleotides read TGCGCCAGCAGCCAATTTGGGAGGGTCGACGGCTACACCTTC. Encoded protein: CASSQFGRVDGYTF. The J gene is TRBJ1-2, the V gene TRBV4-1; D remains ambiguous. Germline V gene sequence: CDR1 MGHRA, CDR2 YSYEKL. V gave up 2 bases and J gave up 8 bases, with 15 bases separating them. The CDR3 runs to 14 residues.

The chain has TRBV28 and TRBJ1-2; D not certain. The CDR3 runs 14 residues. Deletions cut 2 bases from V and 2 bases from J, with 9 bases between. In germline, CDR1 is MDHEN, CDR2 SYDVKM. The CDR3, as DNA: TGTGCCAGCAGTTTAGGAGTCGAGAACTATGGCTACACCTTC. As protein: CASSLGVENYGYTF.

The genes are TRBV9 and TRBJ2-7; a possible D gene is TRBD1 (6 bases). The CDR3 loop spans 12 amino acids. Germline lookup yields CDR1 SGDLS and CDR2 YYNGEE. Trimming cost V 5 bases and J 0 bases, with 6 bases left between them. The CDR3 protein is CASRDSSYEQYF. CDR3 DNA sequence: TGTGCCAGCAGGGACAGCTCCTACGAGCAGTACTTC. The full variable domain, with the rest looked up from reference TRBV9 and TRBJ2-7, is DSGVTQTPKHLITATGQRVTLRCSPRSGDLSVYWYQQSLDQGLQFLIQYYNGEERAKGNILERFSAQQFPDLHSELNLSSLELGDSALYFCASRDSSYEQYFGPGTRLTVT.

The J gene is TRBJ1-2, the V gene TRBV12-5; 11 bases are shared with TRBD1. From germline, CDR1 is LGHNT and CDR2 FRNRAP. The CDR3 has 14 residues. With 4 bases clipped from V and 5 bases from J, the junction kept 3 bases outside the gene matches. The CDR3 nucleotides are TGTGCTAGTGGTTCCGGGACAGGGGGATATGGCTACACCTTC. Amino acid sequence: CASGSGTGGYGYTF.

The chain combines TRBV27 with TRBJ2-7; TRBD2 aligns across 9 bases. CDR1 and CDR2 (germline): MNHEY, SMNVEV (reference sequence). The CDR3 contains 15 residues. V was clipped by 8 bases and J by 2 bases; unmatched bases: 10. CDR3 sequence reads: CASLLTAGGAYEQYF. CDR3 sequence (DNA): TGTGCCAGCCTACTCACGGCGGGGGGGGCCTACGAGCAGTACTTC.

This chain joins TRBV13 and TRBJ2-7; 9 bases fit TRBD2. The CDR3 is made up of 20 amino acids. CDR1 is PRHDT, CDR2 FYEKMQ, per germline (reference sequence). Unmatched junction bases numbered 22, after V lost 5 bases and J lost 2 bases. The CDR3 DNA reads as TGTGCCAGCAGCCCCACTCCCAGCGGGAGGTTCGATGAGATCGCCTACGAGCAGTACTTC. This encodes CASSPTPSGRFDEIAYEQYF.

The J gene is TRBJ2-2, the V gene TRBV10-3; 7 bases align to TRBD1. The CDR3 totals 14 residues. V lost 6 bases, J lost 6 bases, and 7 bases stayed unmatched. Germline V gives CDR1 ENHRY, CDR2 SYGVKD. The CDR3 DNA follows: TGTGCCATCAGAGGGGACAGTAGAGCCGGGGAGCTGTTTTTT. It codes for CAIRGDSRAGELFF.

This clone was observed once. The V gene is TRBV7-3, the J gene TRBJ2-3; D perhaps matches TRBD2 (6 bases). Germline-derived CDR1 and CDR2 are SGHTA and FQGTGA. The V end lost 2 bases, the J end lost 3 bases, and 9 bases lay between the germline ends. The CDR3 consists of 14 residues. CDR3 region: CASSLGGRTDTQYF. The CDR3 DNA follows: TGTGCCAGCAGCTTAGGGGGGAGGACAGATACGCAGTATTTT. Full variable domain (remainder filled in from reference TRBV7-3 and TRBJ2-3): GAGVSQTPSNKVTEKGKYVELRCDPISGHTALYWYRQSLGQGPEFLIYFQGTGAADDSGLPNDRFFAVRPEGSVSTLKIQRTERGDSAVYLCASSLGGRTDTQYFGPGTRLTVL.

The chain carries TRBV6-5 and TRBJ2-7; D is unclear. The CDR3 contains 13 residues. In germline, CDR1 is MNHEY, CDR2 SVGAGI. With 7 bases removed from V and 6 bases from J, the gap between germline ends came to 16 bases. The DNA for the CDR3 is TGTGCCAGCACTCCCAATGCCTACGGCGAGCAGTACTTC. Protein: CASTPNAYGEQYF.

The CDR3 here is CASDQGGTEAFF. CDR3 sequence (DNA): TGTGCTAGTGATCAGGGAGGCACTGAAGCTTTCTTT. This chain joins TRBV12-5 and TRBJ1-1; D is possibly TRBD1 (5 bases). Germline V gene lookup returns CDR1 LGHNT and CDR2 FRNRAP. This CDR3 region has 12 residues. Trimming left V 7 bases short and J 4 bases short, with 10 bases between.

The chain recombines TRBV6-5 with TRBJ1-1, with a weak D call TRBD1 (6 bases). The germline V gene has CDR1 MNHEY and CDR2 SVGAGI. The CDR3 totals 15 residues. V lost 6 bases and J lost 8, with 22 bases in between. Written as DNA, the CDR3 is TGTGCCAGCAGCCCAAATGACGGTAGGGGGATAGAAGCTTTCTTT. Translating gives CASSPNDGRGIEAFF.

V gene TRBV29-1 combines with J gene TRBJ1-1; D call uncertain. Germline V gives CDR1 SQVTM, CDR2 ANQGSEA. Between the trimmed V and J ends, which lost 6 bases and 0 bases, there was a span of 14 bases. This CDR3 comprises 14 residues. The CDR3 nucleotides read TGCAGCGTGGAATATTATGGAGTGAACACTGAAGCTTTCTTT. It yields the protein CSVEYYGVNTEAFF. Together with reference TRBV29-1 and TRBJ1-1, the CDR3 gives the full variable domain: SAVISQKPSRDICQRGTSLTIQCQVDSQVTMMFWYRQQPGQSLTLIATANQGSEATYESGFVIDKFPISRPNLTFSTLTVSNMSPEDSSIYLCSVEYYGVNTEAFFGQGTRLTVV.

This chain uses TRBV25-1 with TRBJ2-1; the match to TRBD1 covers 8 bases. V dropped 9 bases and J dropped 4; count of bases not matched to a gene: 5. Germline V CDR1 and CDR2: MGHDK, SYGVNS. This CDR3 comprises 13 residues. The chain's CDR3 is CASTDRAYNEQFF. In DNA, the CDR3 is TGTGCCAGTACGGACAGGGCGTACAATGAGCAGTTCTTC.

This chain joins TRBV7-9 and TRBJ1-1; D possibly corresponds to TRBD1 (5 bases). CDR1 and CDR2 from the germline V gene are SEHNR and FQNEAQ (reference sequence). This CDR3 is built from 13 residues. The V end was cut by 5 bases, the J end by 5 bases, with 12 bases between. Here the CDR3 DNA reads TGTGCCAGCAGCAAGCCAGGGTGGACTGAAGCTTTCTTT. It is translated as CASSKPGWTEAFF. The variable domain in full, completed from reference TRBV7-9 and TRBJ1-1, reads DTGVSQNPRHKITKRGQNVTFRCDPISEHNRLYWYRQTLGQGPEFLTYFQNEAQLEKSRLLSDRFSAERPKGSFSTLEIQRTEQGDSAMYLCASSKPGWTEAFFGQGTRLTVV.

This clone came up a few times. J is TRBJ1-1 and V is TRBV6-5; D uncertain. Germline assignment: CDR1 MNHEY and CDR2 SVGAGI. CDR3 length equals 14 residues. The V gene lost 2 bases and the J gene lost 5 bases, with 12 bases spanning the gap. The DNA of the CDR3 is TGTGCCAGCAGTTACGGGAGATATCCTACTGAAGCTTTCTTT. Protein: CASSYGRYPTEAFF.